This TCR beta chain was obtained from a study of T cell responses to AZD1222 COVID-19 vaccine. Germline V gene data show CDR1 as KGHSH and CDR2 as LQKENI. CDR3 length: 16 amino acids. V was clipped by 6 bases and J by 6 bases, with 24 bases between them. TCRdb's copy holds only in-frame clones and misses some; the assay was immunoSEQ multiplex PCR. The top ten hold approximately 0.98% of the sample, which has about 160,000 clones, 90% to 95% seen once. The sequencing here drew on peripheral blood, taken 28 days after the second AZD1222 dose. The chain joins TRBV18 to TRBJ2-7, with D tentatively TRBD2 (6 bases). The receptor comes from an adult who received the AZD1222 COVID-19 vaccine. The CDR3 DNA reads as TGTGCCAGCTCCCCATTCGGAGGGGAGATCTTAGGCGAGCAGTACTTC. Protein product: CASSPFGGEILGEQYF.